These 10 T cell receptor beta chains share one sample of origin, sequenced in a study of cytomegalovirus exposure and HLA in healthy donors. The PCR ran on 60 Vbeta and 13 Jbeta primers. Assay: immunoSEQ multiplex PCR; the TCRdb copy retains only in-frame clones and omits some. Here the sample spans approximately 150,000 clones, around a tenth being singletons. Sequenced input: PBMCs. The receptors were gathered from a male donor in good health and CMV-seronegative.

This clone was picked up a small number of times. V usage is TRBV5-1 and J usage is TRBJ1-4; D is undetermined. Germline V gene lookup returns CDR1 SGHRS and CDR2 YFSETQ. The CDR3 is 14 amino acids. V shed 4 bases and J shed 4 bases, with 11 bases lying between them. CDR3 in amino acids: CASSRGEDNEKLFF. CDR3 coding DNA: TGCGCCAGCAGCCGGGGTGAGGATAATGAAAAACTGTTTTTT.

This clone occurred a few times. The chain's CDR3 is CATSSRQGAGEKLFF. CDR3 DNA sequence: TGTGCCACCAGCTCACGACAGGGGGCAGGGGAAAAACTGTTTTTT. V and J are TRBV15 and TRBJ1-4; 10 nucleotides agree with TRBD1. The CDR3 extends over 15 amino acids. V shed 5 bases and J 8 bases; nucleotides not matched to a gene: 8. Per the germline V gene, CDR1 is LNHNV and CDR2 is YYDKDF (reference sequence).

This clone was detected a few times. The CDR3, as DNA: TGTGCCAGCAGCTTGGGGCTGAAGAACACTGAAGCTTTCTTT. This encodes CASSLGLKNTEAFF. The chain combines TRBV9 with TRBJ1-1, with TRBD1 as a possible D gene (5 bases). V lost 4 bases, J lost 1 base, and 11 bases lay in between. This CDR3 is built from 14 residues. Germline assignment: CDR1 SGDLS and CDR2 YYNGEE.

This clone was seen a handful of times. The chain recombines TRBV11-2 with TRBJ2-5, with 12 bases that match TRBD2. Germline assignment: CDR1 SGHAT and CDR2 FQNNGV. The CDR3 totals 17 residues. The trim removed 1 base at V and 5 bases at J, leaving 8 bases unmatched. The CDR3 sequence is CASSLGPLAGGRETQYF. The CDR3 nucleotides are TGTGCCAGCAGCTTAGGCCCACTAGCGGGGGGTAGGGAGACCCAGTACTTC.

This clone came up a few times. The genes are TRBV5-1 and TRBJ2-7; 7 positions agree with TRBD1. V lost 0 bases to trimming and J lost 3 bases; unmatched junction nucleotides: 6. CDR3 length equals 15 residues. Germline V gives CDR1 SGHRS, CDR2 YFSETQ. The CDR3 nucleotides read TGCGCCAGCAGCTTGGCGTCAGGGGGATACTACGAGCAGTACTTC. Its protein is CASSLASGGYYEQYF.

The chain is built from TRBV5-6 and TRBJ1-2; no firm D call. V was pared by 6 bases and J by 7 bases, with 16 bases between. The CDR3 length is 13 residues. Germline values: CDR1 SGHDT, CDR2 YYEEEE. The chain's CDR3 is CASTVARSGGYTF. DNA of the CDR3: TGTGCCAGCACCGTGGCTCGGAGTGGTGGCTACACCTTC.

The chain carries TRBV30 and TRBJ2-3; D is ambiguous. The CDR3 totals 13 residues. Trimming shortened V by 0 bases and J by 2 bases, and 6 bases separated the two germline ends. CDR1 and CDR2 from the germline V gene are GTSNPN and SVGIG (reference sequence). The DNA for the CDR3 is TGTGCCTGGAGTGTACTCTACACAGATACGCAGTATTTT. It translates to CAWSVLYTDTQYF.

This clone came up a few times. The rearrangement joins TRBV7-9 to TRBJ2-6, with a possible D match to TRBD2 (7 bases). The CDR3 totals 19 residues. Deletions cut 5 bases from V and 0 bases from J, with 20 bases between. The germline V gene has CDR1 SEHNR and CDR2 FQNEAQ (reference sequence). The CDR3 reads CASSSQGGGPSSGANVLTF. As DNA, the CDR3 is TGTGCCAGCAGCAGCCAGGGAGGGGGACCGAGCTCTGGGGCCAACGTCCTGACTTTC.

V is TRBV2 and J is TRBJ1-1; a possible D gene is TRBD1 (5 bases). This CDR3 contains 11 residues. The germline CDR1 and CDR2 sequences are SNHLY and FYNNEI. V lost 7 bases to trimming and J lost 8 bases, with 11 bases between them. Here the CDR3 reads CASIDSQEAFF. The CDR3 nucleotides read TGTGCCAGCATCGACAGCCAGGAAGCTTTCTTT.

The table lists this clone with a few counts. The CDR3 region is CASSLGRGTDTQYF. CDR3 bases: TGTGCCAGCAGCTTAGGCAGGGGCACAGATACGCAGTATTTT. This chain links TRBV7-6 with TRBJ2-3; D is perhaps TRBD1 (5 bases). The V end was cut by 1 base, the J end by 1 base, with 6 bases between. CDR1 and CDR2 (germline): SGHVS, FNYEAQ. This CDR3 comprises 14 residues. The whole variable domain, remainder taken from reference TRBV7-6 and TRBJ2-3, is GAGVSQSPRYKVTKRGQDVALRCDPISGHVSLYWYRQALGQGPEFLTYFNYEAQQDKSGLPNDRFSAERPEGSISTLTIQRTEQRDSAMYRCASSLGRGTDTQYFGPGTRLTVL.